This is a list of T cell receptor beta chains from one sample in a study of identical twins. TCRdb reprocessed the 5' RACE reads with MiXCR, giving one entry per CDR3 protein. The data hold 200,000 to 250,000 distinct CDR3 sequences, with about 10% observed a single time. Sequences were obtained from memory T cells sorted from blood. These receptors originate from a man aged 50 to 59 in good health. The CDR3 runs from the conserved cysteine through the conserved F or W. The order of the fields is D gene, J gene, V gene, clone size, CDR3 DNA, CDR3 protein. A D gene is named only where the DNA matches it firmly. A clone size is listed for some rows: how often the clone was seen (once, few, many), or a class if it is expanded.

d_gene: TRBD1; j_gene: TRBJ1-1; v_gene: TRBV5-1; abundance: .; CDR3nt: TGCGCCAGCAGCACCTTACAGGGGGCGAACACTGAAGCTTTCTTT; CDR3aa: CASSTLQGANTEAFF
d_gene: .; j_gene: TRBJ2-1; v_gene: TRBV7-9; abundance: few; CDR3nt: TGTGCCAGCAGCTCCAACGCCCGATGGGTCTCCTACAATGAGCAGTTCTTC; CDR3aa: CASSSNARWVSYNEQFF
d_gene: .; j_gene: TRBJ2-3; v_gene: TRBV5-5; abundance: .; CDR3nt: TGTGCCAGTTTTAAAGCAGATACGCAGTATTTT; CDR3aa: CASFKADTQYF
d_gene: TRBD1; j_gene: TRBJ1-1; v_gene: TRBV24-1; abundance: many; CDR3nt: TGTGCCACCAGAGCCGGGACAGGGGTCATGAACACTGAAGCTTTCTTT; CDR3aa: CATRAGTGVMNTEAFF
d_gene: .; j_gene: TRBJ1-1; v_gene: TRBV10-3; abundance: few; CDR3nt: TGTGCCACCTTGGACGGTAGGGGCAGGGGCCACACTGAAGCTTTCTTT; CDR3aa: CATLDGRGRGHTEAFF
d_gene: .; j_gene: TRBJ2-1; v_gene: TRBV3-1; abundance: .; CDR3nt: TGTGCCAGCAGCCAAGAGGGGCAGGGACTCTACAATGAGCAGTTCTTC; CDR3aa: CASSQEGQGLYNEQFF
d_gene: .; j_gene: TRBJ1-2; v_gene: TRBV9; abundance: .; CDR3nt: TGTGCCAGCAGCGTAGGGGTCGGGGTATCCTATGGCTACACCTTC; CDR3aa: CASSVGVGVSYGYTF
d_gene: TRBD2; j_gene: TRBJ2-5; v_gene: TRBV6-2/TRBV6-3; abundance: many; CDR3nt: TGTGCCAGCAGTTACCGTGGACTAGCGGGATTCCAAGAGACCCAGTACTTC; CDR3aa: CASSYRGLAGFQETQYF
d_gene: .; j_gene: TRBJ1-6; v_gene: TRBV7-2; abundance: .; CDR3nt: TGTGCCAGCACCACTGGCGTCCTCAATTCACCCCTCCACTTT; CDR3aa: CASTTGVLNSPLHF
d_gene: TRBD1; j_gene: TRBJ1-1; v_gene: TRBV5-1; abundance: many; CDR3nt: TGCGCCAGCAGCTGGGGACAGGGAGGGTTTGGCACTGAAGCTTTCTTT; CDR3aa: CASSWGQGGFGTEAFF
d_gene: .; j_gene: TRBJ2-7; v_gene: TRBV28; abundance: few; CDR3nt: TGTGCCAGCAGTTTAAGTCCTAGATACTACGAGCAGTACTTC; CDR3aa: CASSLSPRYYEQYF
d_gene: .; j_gene: TRBJ1-2; v_gene: TRBV2; abundance: many; CDR3nt: TGTGCCAGCAGTGGGGAATATGGCTACACCTTC; CDR3aa: CASSGEYGYTF
d_gene: .; j_gene: TRBJ2-3; v_gene: TRBV5-1; abundance: many; CDR3nt: TGTGCCAGCAGCTTAACGGGGGATACGCAGTATTTT; CDR3aa: CASSLTGDTQYF
d_gene: .; j_gene: TRBJ2-1; v_gene: TRBV5-1; abundance: few; CDR3nt: TGCGCCAGCAGCAGCTGGGGGGACCTCTACAATGAGCAGTTCTTC; CDR3aa: CASSSWGDLYNEQFF
d_gene: .; j_gene: TRBJ1-6; v_gene: TRBV20-1; abundance: many; CDR3nt: TGCAGTGCTAGAGGCGGACCCAAGGGGGGAGTTATTAATTCACCCCTCCACTTT; CDR3aa: CSARGGPKGGVINSPLHF
d_gene: .; j_gene: TRBJ2-7; v_gene: TRBV5-1; abundance: .; CDR3nt: TGCGCCAGCAGCGTTGGACAGTCCGAGCAGTACTTC; CDR3aa: CASSVGQSEQYF
d_gene: .; j_gene: TRBJ2-5; v_gene: TRBV7-2; abundance: .; CDR3nt: TGTGCCAGCAGCTTAGCCGGACTGACAGAGACCCAGTACTTC; CDR3aa: CASSLAGLTETQYF
d_gene: TRBD1; j_gene: TRBJ1-2; v_gene: TRBV2; abundance: few; CDR3nt: TGTGCCAGCAGAGCCGGGACAGCCAACTATGGCTACACCTTC; CDR3aa: CASRAGTANYGYTF
d_gene: .; j_gene: TRBJ2-7; v_gene: TRBV29-1; abundance: few; CDR3nt: TGCAGCGTTGAAGTGGCAGGGGGGACCTACGAGCAGTACTTC; CDR3aa: CSVEVAGGTYEQYF
d_gene: TRBD2; j_gene: TRBJ2-6; v_gene: TRBV29-1; abundance: few; CDR3nt: TGCAGCGTTGAATCTAGCGGGGGTCGGGGGGCCAACGTCCTGACTTTC; CDR3aa: CSVESSGGRGANVLTF
d_gene: TRBD2; j_gene: TRBJ2-7; v_gene: TRBV6-2/TRBV6-3; abundance: many; CDR3nt: TGTGCCAGCAGTTACCGACCAGCGGGAAATCTCTACGAGCAGTACTTC; CDR3aa: CASSYRPAGNLYEQYF
d_gene: .; j_gene: TRBJ1-6; v_gene: TRBV6-2/TRBV6-3; abundance: .; CDR3nt: TGTGCCAGCAGCCCCGACAGGCGCGGATATAATTCACCCCTCCACTTT; CDR3aa: CASSPDRRGYNSPLHF
d_gene: .; j_gene: TRBJ2-1; v_gene: TRBV5-6; abundance: many; CDR3nt: TGTGCCAGCAGCTCCTGGTACAATGAGCAGTTCTTC; CDR3aa: CASSSWYNEQFF
d_gene: .; j_gene: TRBJ2-1; v_gene: TRBV4-2; abundance: many; CDR3nt: TGTGCCAGCAGCCAAGATTTGGGCTTGGGGGCCTACAATGAGCAGTTCTTC; CDR3aa: CASSQDLGLGAYNEQFF
d_gene: .; j_gene: TRBJ2-5; v_gene: TRBV10-3; abundance: many; CDR3nt: TGTGCCATCAGTGAGGCAGGGGCAGAGACCCAGTACTTC; CDR3aa: CAISEAGAETQYF
d_gene: .; j_gene: TRBJ2-1; v_gene: TRBV15; abundance: .; CDR3nt: TGTGCCACCAGCAGAGATGTGGGGGCCCGATACAATGAGCAGTTCTTC; CDR3aa: CATSRDVGARYNEQFF
d_gene: TRBD2; j_gene: TRBJ2-7; v_gene: TRBV12-3/TRBV12-4; abundance: .; CDR3nt: TGTGCCAGCAGACAACGAGCGGGAGACTACGAGCAGTACTTC; CDR3aa: CASRQRAGDYEQYF